The entry that follows covers one T cell receptor (beta chain) sequence. Germline-derived CDR1 and CDR2 are SGHTS and YDEGEE. The CDR3 length is 15 residues. V lost 4 bases and J 3 bases, leaving 14 bases between the germline ends. The test was conducted at deep level. Measured with immunoSEQ multiplex PCR; TCRdb has only the in-frame clones, and not every one. The repertoire holds approximately 1.4 million clones, with under 99% as singletons. The record originates from a study of shared clonotypes between healthy human individuals. The receptor was derived from a man aged 30-40 years in good health. Sequencing was done on a sample of naive CD4+ T cells sorted from blood. The subset is: CD45RA+ positively selected. The rearrangement links TRBV5-8 to TRBJ1-5, with a tentative D call TRBD1 (6 bases). CDR3 region: CASSPSRQVNQPQHF. The CDR3 DNA follows: TGTGCCAGCAGCCCCTCGAGACAGGTCAATCAGCCCCAGCATTTT.